Listed below are T cell receptor beta chains from one sample, sequenced in a study of shared clonotypes between healthy human individuals. The protocol was immunoSEQ multiplex PCR, while the TCRdb copy is restricted to in-frame clones and leaves out a portion. The sample consists of approximately 110,000 clones, just over 65% of them appearing once. Sample: memory CD8+ T cells sorted from blood. These receptors came from a young woman in good health. Each CDR3 is given with its conserved first and last residue. D genes are given only for firm matches. Part of the rows lack a size; the others show once, few, many or a class for expanded clones.

J | D | V | size | CDR3 | DNA
TRBJ1-1 | - | TRBV19 | - | CASSITGKTTEAFF | TGTGCCAGTAGTATTACAGGGAAAACCACTGAAGCTTTCTTT
TRBJ2-1 | - | TRBV5-1 | - | CASSLAVIGGGEQFF | TGCGCCAGCAGCTTGGCTGTTATAGGCGGAGGGGAGCAGTTCTTC
TRBJ2-7 | TRBD2 | TRBV15 | - | CATSRPYSGRYEQYF | TGTGCCACCAGCAGACCTTATAGCGGGAGGTACGAGCAGTACTTC
TRBJ2-7 | TRBD2 | TRBV11-2 | - | CASGLSGKYEQYF | TGTGCCAGCGGTCTTAGCGGGAAATACGAGCAGTACTTC
TRBJ1-2 | - | TRBV4-1 | - | CASSQEDRPGAGYTF | TGCGCCAGCAGCCAAGAGGACAGACCCGGGGCTGGCTACACCTTC
TRBJ2-3 | - | TRBV6-1 | once | CASETESSTDTQYF | TGTGCCAGCGAGACAGAATCTAGCACAGATACGCAGTATTTT
TRBJ2-1 | - | TRBV11-3 | - | CASSPTRWPYNEQFF | TGTGCCAGCAGCCCCACTAGGTGGCCCTACAATGAGCAGTTCTTC
TRBJ2-5 | TRBD1 | TRBV7-6 | - | CASSFKGQVGETQYF | TGTGCCAGCAGCTTCAAGGGACAGGTTGGGGAGACCCAGTACTTC
TRBJ2-7 | - | TRBV14 | - | CASSRDSLSEQYF | TGTGCCAGCAGCCGTGACTCGCTATCCGAGCAGTACTTC
TRBJ2-3 | TRBD2 | TRBV19 | - | CASSIPLAGTDTQYF | TGTGCCAGTAGTATACCTCTAGCGGGAACAGATACGCAGTATTTT
TRBJ1-1 | - | TRBV9 | - | CASSVGGEETEAFF | TGTGCCAGCAGCGTAGGTGGGGAGGAGACTGAAGCTTTCTTT
TRBJ2-1 | - | TRBV7-3 | - | CASSRQVGGIPLNEQFF | TGTGCCAGCAGCCGTCAGGTGGGCGGTATACCCCTCAATGAGCAGTTCTTC
TRBJ2-7 | - | TRBV28 | - | CASSERRTGLMEQYF | TGTGCCAGCAGTGAGAGAAGGACGGGCCTTATGGAGCAGTACTTC
TRBJ2-2 | TRBD1 | TRBV9 | - | CASSETGWSGELFF | TGTGCCAGCAGCGAGACAGGGTGGAGCGGGGAGCTGTTTTTT
TRBJ2-5 | - | TRBV25-1 | - | CASSDTERRSLSQETQYF | TGTGCCAGCAGTGATACGGAGAGGAGGAGTCTTTCTCAAGAGACCCAGTACTTC
TRBJ2-1 | TRBD2 | TRBV2 | - | CASSEWDYPRDEQFF | TGTGCCAGCAGTGAATGGGACTACCCTCGGGATGAGCAGTTCTTC
TRBJ1-4 | - | TRBV6-6 | - | CASSLGEKLFF | TGTGCCAGCAGTTTGGGTGAAAAACTGTTTTTT
TRBJ1-3 | - | TRBV30 | - | CAWSGGTVGNTIYF | TGTGCCTGGAGTGGCGGTACAGTAGGAAACACCATATATTTT
TRBJ2-1 | TRBD2 | TRBV7-3 | - | CASSPLAGEDYNEQFF | TGTGCCAGCAGCCCTTTAGCGGGAGAAGACTACAATGAGCAGTTCTTC
TRBJ1-3 | - | TRBV4-2 | - | CASSRMGRGGHNPTGNTIYF | TGTGCCAGCAGCCGTATGGGGAGGGGAGGACACAACCCCACTGGAAACACCATATATTTT
TRBJ2-1 | TRBD2 | TRBV7-3 | - | CASSPGGGTNEQFF | TGTGCCAGCAGCCCTGGCGGGGGAACGAATGAGCAGTTCTTC
TRBJ2-7 | - | TRBV5-8 | - | CASSLVTGGYEQYF | TGTGCCAGCAGCTTAGTGACAGGAGGCTACGAGCAGTACTTC
TRBJ1-1 | - | TRBV4-1 | - | CASSQRLGTEAFF | TGCGCCAGCAGCCAAAGGTTGGGCACTGAAGCTTTCTTT
TRBJ2-2 | TRBD1 | TRBV27 | - | CASSSRQGPGELFF | TGTGCCAGCAGTTCCCGACAGGGGCCCGGGGAGCTGTTTTTT
TRBJ1-5 | - | TRBV25-1 | - | CASSEGGGQPQHF | TGTGCCAGCAGTGAGGGAGGAGGCCAGCCCCAGCATTTT
TRBJ2-5 | - | TRBV2 | - | CASSDWETQYF | TGTGCCAGCAGTGACTGGGAGACCCAGTACTTC
TRBJ1-1 | TRBD1 | TRBV5-5 | - | CASSNVGGQGSTEAFF | TGTGCCAGCAGCAACGTGGGGGGACAGGGGTCCACTGAAGCTTTCTTT
TRBJ2-3 | - | TRBV6-4 | - | CASSDSATPDTQYF | TGTGCCAGCAGTGACTCGGCTACGCCAGATACGCAGTATTTT
TRBJ1-5 | - | TRBV4-1 | few | CASGREGQPQHF | TGCGCCAGCGGCAGGGAGGGGCAGCCCCAGCATTTT